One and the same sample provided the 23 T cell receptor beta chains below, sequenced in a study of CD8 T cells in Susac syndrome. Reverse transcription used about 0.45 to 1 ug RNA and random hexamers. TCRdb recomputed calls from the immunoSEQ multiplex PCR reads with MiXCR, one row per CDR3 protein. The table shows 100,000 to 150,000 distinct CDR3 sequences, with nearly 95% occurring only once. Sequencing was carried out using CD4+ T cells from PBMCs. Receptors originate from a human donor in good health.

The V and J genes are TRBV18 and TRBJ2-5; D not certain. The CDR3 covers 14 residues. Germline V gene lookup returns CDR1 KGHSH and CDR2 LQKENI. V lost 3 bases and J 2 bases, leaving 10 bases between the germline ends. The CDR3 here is CASSPGRSQETQYF. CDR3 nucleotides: TGTGCCAGCTCACCGGGTCGATCACAAGAGACCCAGTACTTC.

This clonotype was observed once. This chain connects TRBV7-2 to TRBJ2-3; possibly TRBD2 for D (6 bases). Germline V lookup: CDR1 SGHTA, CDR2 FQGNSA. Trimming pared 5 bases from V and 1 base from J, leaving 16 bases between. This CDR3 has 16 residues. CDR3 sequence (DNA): TGTGCCAGCAGCCTGGAATGGACGGGAGGCACAGATACGCAGTATTTT. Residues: CASSLEWTGGTDTQYF.

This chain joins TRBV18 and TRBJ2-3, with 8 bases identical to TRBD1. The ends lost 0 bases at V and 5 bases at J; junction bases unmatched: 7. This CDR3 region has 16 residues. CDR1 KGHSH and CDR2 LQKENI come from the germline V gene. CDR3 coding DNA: TGTGCCAGCTCACCACCGCGGCAGGGGGCGATAGATACGCAGTATTTT. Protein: CASSPPRQGAIDTQYF. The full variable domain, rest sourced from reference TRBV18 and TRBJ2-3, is NAGVMQNPRHLVRRRGQEARLRCSPMKGHSHVYWYRQLPEEGLKFMVYLQKENIIDESGMPKERFSAEFPKEGPSILRIQQVVRGDSAAYFCASSPPRQGAIDTQYFGPGTRLTVL.

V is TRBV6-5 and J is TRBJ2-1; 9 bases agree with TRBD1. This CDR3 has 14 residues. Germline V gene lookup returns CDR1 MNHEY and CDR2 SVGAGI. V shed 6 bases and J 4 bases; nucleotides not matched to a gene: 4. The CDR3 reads CASSPTGGYNEQFF. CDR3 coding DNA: TGTGCCAGCAGCCCGACAGGGGGGTACAATGAGCAGTTCTTC.

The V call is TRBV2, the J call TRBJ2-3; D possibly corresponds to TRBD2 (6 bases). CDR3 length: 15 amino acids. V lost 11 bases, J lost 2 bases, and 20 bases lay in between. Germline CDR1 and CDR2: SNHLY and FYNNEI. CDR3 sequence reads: CAGEGTLTFTDTQYF. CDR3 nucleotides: TGTGCCGGCGAAGGGACTCTCACTTTCACAGATACGCAGTATTTT.

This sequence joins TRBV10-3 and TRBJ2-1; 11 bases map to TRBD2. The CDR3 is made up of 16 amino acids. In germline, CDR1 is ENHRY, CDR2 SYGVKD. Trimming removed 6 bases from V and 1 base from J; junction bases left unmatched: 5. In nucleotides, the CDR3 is TGTGCCATCAGCCTCATAGCGGGAGGGTCCTACAATGAGCAGTTCTTC. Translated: CAISLIAGGSYNEQFF.

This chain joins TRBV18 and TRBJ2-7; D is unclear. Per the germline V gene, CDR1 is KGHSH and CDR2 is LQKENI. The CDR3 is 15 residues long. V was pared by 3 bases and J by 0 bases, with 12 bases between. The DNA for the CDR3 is TGTGCCAGCTCACCGTTTACAGCGAACTCCTACGAGCAGTACTTC. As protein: CASSPFTANSYEQYF.

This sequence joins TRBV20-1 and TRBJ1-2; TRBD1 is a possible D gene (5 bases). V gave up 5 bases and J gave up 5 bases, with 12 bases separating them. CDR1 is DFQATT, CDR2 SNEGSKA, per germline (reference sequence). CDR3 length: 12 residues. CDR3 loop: CSAGTESYGYTF. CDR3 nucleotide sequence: TGCAGTGCTGGGACGGAATCGTATGGCTACACCTTC.

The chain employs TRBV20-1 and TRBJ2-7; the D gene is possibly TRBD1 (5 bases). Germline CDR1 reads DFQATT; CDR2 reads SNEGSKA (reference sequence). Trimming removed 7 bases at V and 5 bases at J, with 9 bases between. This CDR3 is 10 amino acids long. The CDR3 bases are TGCAGTGGGGGCCGCGACGAGCAGTACTTC. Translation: CSGGRDEQYF.

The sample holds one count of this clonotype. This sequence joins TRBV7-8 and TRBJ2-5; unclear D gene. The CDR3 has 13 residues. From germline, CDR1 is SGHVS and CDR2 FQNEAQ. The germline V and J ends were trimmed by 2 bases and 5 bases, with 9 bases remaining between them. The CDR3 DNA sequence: TGTGCCAGCAGCTTAAGGCTGGGGGAGACCCAGTACTTC. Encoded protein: CASSLRLGETQYF.

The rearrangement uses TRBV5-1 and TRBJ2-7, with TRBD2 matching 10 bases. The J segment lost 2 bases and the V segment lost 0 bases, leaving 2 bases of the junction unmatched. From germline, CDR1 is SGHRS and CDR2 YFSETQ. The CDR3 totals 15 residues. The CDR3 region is CASSLGAGGTYEQYF. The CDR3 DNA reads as TGCGCCAGCAGCTTGGGAGCGGGAGGGACCTACGAGCAGTACTTC.

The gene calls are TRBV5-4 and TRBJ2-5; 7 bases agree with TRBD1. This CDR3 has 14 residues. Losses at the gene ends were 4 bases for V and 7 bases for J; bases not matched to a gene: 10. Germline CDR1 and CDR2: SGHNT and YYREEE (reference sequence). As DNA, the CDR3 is TGTGCCAGCAGCAACGACAGGGTCCCGGGGACCCAGTACTTC. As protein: CASSNDRVPGTQYF.

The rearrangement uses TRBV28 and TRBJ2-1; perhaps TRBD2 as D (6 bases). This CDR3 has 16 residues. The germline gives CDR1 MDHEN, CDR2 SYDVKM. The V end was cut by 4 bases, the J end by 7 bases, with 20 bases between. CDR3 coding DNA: TGTGCCAGCAGTTGGGGCGGAGGGAGAGTAAAGAATGAGCAGTTCTTC. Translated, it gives CASSWGGGRVKNEQFF. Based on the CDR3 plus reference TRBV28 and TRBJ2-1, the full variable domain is DVKVTQSSRYLVKRTGEKVFLECVQDMDHENMFWYRQDPGLGLRLIYFSYDVKMKEKGDIPEGYSVSREKKERFSLILESASTNQTSMYLCASSWGGGRVKNEQFFGPGTRLTVL.

The CDR3 DNA is TGTGCCAGCAGCTTAGGTCCGGGATACGAGCAGTACTTC. Protein: CASSLGPGYEQYF. The chain carries TRBV11-2 and TRBJ2-7, with D possibly being TRBD2 (5 bases). Germline V gene sequence: CDR1 SGHAT, CDR2 FQNNGV. This CDR3 has 13 amino acids. Trimming shortened V by 1 base and J by 4 bases, and 8 bases separated the two germline ends.

The CDR3 region is CASSPGATDHEQYF. The DNA of the CDR3 is TGTGCCAGCTCCCCGGGGGCAACGGACCACGAGCAGTACTTC. The chain carries TRBV18 and TRBJ2-7; D may be TRBD1 or TRBD2 (6 bases each). The V end was cut by 6 bases, the J end by 5 bases, with 17 bases between. Germline-derived CDR1 and CDR2 are KGHSH and LQKENI. The CDR3 runs 14 residues. The full variable domain, in which reference TRBV18 and TRBJ2-7 provide the parts outside the CDR3, is NAGVMQNPRHLVRRRGQEARLRCSPMKGHSHVYWYRQLPEEGLKFMVYLQKENIIDESGMPKERFSAEFPKEGPSILRIQQVVRGDSAAYFCASSPGATDHEQYFGPGTRLTVT.

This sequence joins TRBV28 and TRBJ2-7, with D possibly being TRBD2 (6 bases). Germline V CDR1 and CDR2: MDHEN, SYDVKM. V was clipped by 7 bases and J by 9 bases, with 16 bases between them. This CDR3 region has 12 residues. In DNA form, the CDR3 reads TGTGCCAGCACCGCTCTTGGGGGAGGGCAGTACTTC. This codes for CASTALGGGQYF.

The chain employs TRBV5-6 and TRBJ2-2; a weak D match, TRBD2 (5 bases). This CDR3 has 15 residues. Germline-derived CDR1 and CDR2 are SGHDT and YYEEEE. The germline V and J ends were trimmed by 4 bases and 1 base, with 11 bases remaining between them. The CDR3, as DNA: TGTGCCAGCAGCCGGGGAGCGGTGAACACCGGGGAGCTGTTTTTT. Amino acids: CASSRGAVNTGELFF. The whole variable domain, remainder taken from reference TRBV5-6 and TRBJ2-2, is DAGVTQSPTHLIKTRGQQVTLRCSPKSGHDTVSWYQQALGQGPQFIFQYYEEEERQRGNFPDRFSGHQFPNYSSELNVNALLLGDSALYLCASSRGAVNTGELFFGEGSRLTVL.

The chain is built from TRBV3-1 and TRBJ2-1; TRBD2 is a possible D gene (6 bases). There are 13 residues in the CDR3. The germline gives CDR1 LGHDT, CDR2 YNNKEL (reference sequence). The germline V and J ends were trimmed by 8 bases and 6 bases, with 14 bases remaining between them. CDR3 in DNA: TGTGCCAGCGCCCCGACTAGGGTCAATGAGCAGTTCTTC. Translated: CASAPTRVNEQFF.

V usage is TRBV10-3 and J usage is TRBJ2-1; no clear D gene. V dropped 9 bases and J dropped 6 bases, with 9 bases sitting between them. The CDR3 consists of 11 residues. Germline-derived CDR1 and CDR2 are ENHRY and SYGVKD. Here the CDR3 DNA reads TGTGCCATTCTTGAGATCAATGAGCAGTTCTTC. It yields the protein CAILEINEQFF.

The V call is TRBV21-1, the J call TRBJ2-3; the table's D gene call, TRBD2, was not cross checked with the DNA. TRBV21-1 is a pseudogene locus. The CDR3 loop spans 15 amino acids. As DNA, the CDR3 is TGTGCCAGCAGCAAAGCTCCTAGCGGGAGAGATACGCAGTATTTT. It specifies CASSKAPSGRDTQYF.

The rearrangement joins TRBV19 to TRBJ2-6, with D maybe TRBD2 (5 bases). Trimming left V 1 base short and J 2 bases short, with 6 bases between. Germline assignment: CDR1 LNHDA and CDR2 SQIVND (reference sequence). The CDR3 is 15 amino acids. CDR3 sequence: CASSIVGAGANVLTF. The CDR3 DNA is TGTGCCAGTAGTATAGTCGGGGCTGGGGCCAACGTCCTGACTTTC.

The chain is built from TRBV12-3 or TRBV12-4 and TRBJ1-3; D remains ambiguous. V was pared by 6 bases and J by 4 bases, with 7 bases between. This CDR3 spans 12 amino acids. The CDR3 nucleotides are TGTGCCAGCAGGATAGGGGGAAACACCATATATTTT. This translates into CASRIGGNTIYF.

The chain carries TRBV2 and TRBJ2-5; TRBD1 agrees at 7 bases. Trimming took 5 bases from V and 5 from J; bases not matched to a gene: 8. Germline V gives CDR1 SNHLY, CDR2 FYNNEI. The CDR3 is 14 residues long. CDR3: CASSRQGPPETQYF. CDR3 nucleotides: TGTGCCAGCAGTCGACAGGGCCCTCCGGAGACCCAGTACTTC.